Shown below are 32 T cell receptor beta chains from a single sample sequenced in a study of spatial heterogeneity in lung cancer. Time point in this sample: blood at routine non-recurrence follow-up after resection. Whole RNA, which was extracted from tumor, nontumor lung tissue or frozen PBMC, was sequenced without any cell sorting. One entry per CDR3 protein results from TCRdb running MiXCR on the 5' RACE reads. Here the sample spans approximately 56,000 distinct CDR3 sequences, roughly 7.4% being singletons. The input for sequencing was PBMCs, taken at follow-up. The origin of the receptors is a female donor with early-stage non-small cell lung cancer.

This clonotype was recorded at least ten times. The J gene is TRBJ1-2, the V gene TRBV10-3, with no clear D. Trimming removed 4 bases from V and 3 bases from J, with 3 bases in between. This CDR3 is built from 11 residues. Looked up from germline, CDR1 is ENHRY and CDR2 is SYGVKD. CDR3 sequence (DNA): TGTGCCATCAGTGGGTACTATGGCTACACCTTC. It translates to CAISGYYGYTF.

The CDR3 sequence: CASTRGEKLFF. The CDR3, as DNA: TGTGCCTCGACGAGGGGGGAAAAACTGTTTTTT. J is TRBJ1-4 and V is TRBV19, with D possibly TRBD1 on 6 matching bases. V lost 11 bases to trimming and J lost 8 bases, with 12 bases between them. Looked up from germline, CDR1 is LNHDA and CDR2 is SQIVND (reference sequence). This CDR3 region has 11 residues.

The chain combines TRBV5-1 with TRBJ1-5; D might be TRBD1 (5 bases). This CDR3 region has 15 residues. Germline CDR1 and CDR2: SGHRS and YFSETQ. Trimming cost V 4 bases and J 0 bases, with 11 bases left between them. The CDR3 loop reads CASSLQGYSNQPQHF. DNA for the CDR3: TGCGCCAGCAGCCTTCAGGGTTATAGCAATCAGCCCCAGCATTTT.

This clonotype was counted ten times or more. The chain joins TRBV7-2 to TRBJ1-6; 9 bases map to TRBD1. Germline V gene lookup returns CDR1 SGHTA and CDR2 FQGNSA. V lost 1 base, J lost 10 bases, and 8 bases stayed unmatched. The CDR3 consists of 16 residues. CDR3 loop: CASSLGGQGRGSPLHF. In nucleotides, the CDR3 is TGTGCCAGCAGCTTAGGGGGACAGGGCCGAGGCTCACCCCTCCACTTT.

There are a few counts of this clonotype. This chain links TRBV20-1 with TRBJ2-2; D call uncertain. Trimming took off 5 bases at V and 8 bases at J, with 12 bases between the two ends. This CDR3 is 12 amino acids long. Germline V gene sequence: CDR1 DFQATT, CDR2 SNEGSKA (reference sequence). CDR3 amino acids: CSAYSTPGELFF. The DNA for the CDR3 is TGCAGTGCTTATTCTACCCCGGGGGAGCTGTTTTTT.

The rearrangement links TRBV7-8 to TRBJ2-1; TRBD2 matches at 13 bases. The CDR3 has 16 residues. Germline V gene data show CDR1 as SGHVS and CDR2 as FQNEAQ. The V segment lost 6 bases and the J segment 3 bases; nucleotides outside the gene matches: 5. The CDR3 sequence: CASSSGTSGNYNEQFF. CDR3 sequence (DNA): TGTGCCAGCAGTTCCGGGACTAGCGGGAACTACAATGAGCAGTTCTTC.

The chain joins TRBV29-1 to TRBJ1-3; 7 nucleotides align to TRBD1. V shed 6 bases, J shed 4 bases, and the junction held 6 bases outside the gene matches. This CDR3 contains 13 residues. Germline V gene data show CDR1 as SQVTM and CDR2 as ANQGSEA. The CDR3 region has the DNA TGCAGCGTCGACAGGGATTCAGGAAACACCATATATTTT. Its translation: CSVDRDSGNTIYF.

In its sample, this clonotype was seen many times. The chain joins TRBV7-2 to TRBJ1-3, with D unresolved. V dropped 0 bases and J dropped 3 bases, with 9 bases sitting between them. Germline V gene sequence: CDR1 SGHTA, CDR2 FQGNSA. The CDR3 totals 15 residues. As DNA, the CDR3 is TGTGCCAGCAGCTTAGCGGGAGGAGGTGGAAACACCATATATTTT. Translating gives CASSLAGGGGNTIYF.

At least ten counts were recorded for this clonotype. The chain links TRBV2 to TRBJ2-7, with D perhaps matching TRBD1 (6 bases). The CDR3 spans 15 residues. CDR1 and CDR2 (germline): SNHLY, FYNNEI. V lost 5 bases to trimming and J lost 1 base, with 15 bases between them. The CDR3: CASSKDRAPSYEQYF. The CDR3 DNA sequence: TGTGCCAGCAGTAAGGACAGAGCGCCTTCCTACGAGCAGTACTTC. The variable domain in full, with the rest retrieved from reference TRBV2 and TRBJ2-7, is EPEVTQTPSHQVTQMGQEVILRCVPISNHLYFYWYRQILGQKVEFLVSFYNNEISEKSEIFDDQFSVERPDGSNFTLKIRSTKLEDSAMYFCASSKDRAPSYEQYFGPGTRLTVT.

The sample holds many counts of this clonotype. The chain recombines TRBV6-5 with TRBJ1-1, with TRBD1 as a possible D gene (6 bases). The germline V gene encodes CDR1 MNHEY and CDR2 SVGAGI. This CDR3 contains 13 residues. Trimming took off 10 bases at V and 4 bases at J, with 16 bases between the two ends. Here the CDR3 reads CATRYQGTTEAFF. The CDR3 DNA sequence: TGTGCCACCCGATATCAGGGGACCACTGAAGCTTTCTTT.

The chain combines TRBV7-8 with TRBJ1-5; 7 nucleotides agree with TRBD1. V lost 5 bases, J lost 0 bases, and 4 bases stayed unmatched. The V gene's germline CDR1 is SGHVS and CDR2 FQNEAQ. The CDR3 sequence is 15 residues long. The CDR3 region has the DNA TGTGCCAGCAGCGCAACAGGGGTTAGCAATCAGCCCCAGCATTTT. Translated, it gives CASSATGVSNQPQHF. The full variable domain, in which reference TRBV7-8 and TRBJ1-5 provide the parts outside the CDR3, is GAGVSQSPRYKVAKRGQDVALRCDPISGHVSLFWYQQALGQGPEFLTYFQNEAQLDKSGLPSDRFFAERPEGSVSTLKIQRTQQEDSAVYLCASSATGVSNQPQHFGDGTRLSIL.

This clonotype was seen many times. DNA of the CDR3: TGCAGTGCTAGAGAGAGGGGGAAGCCTAATGAAAAACTGTTTTTT. Translated: CSARERGKPNEKLFF. The chain links TRBV20-1 to TRBJ1-4; perhaps TRBD1 as D (6 bases). Germline lookup yields CDR1 DFQATT and CDR2 SNEGSKA (reference sequence). Trimming took 0 bases from V and 3 from J, leaving 11 bases between them. The CDR3 consists of 15 residues.

This clonotype was recorded at least ten times. V gene TRBV20-1 combines with J gene TRBJ2-1, with D hard to call. The CDR3 loop spans 15 amino acids. Per germline, CDR1 DFQATT and CDR2 SNEGSKA (reference sequence). Trimming stripped 1 base from V and 2 bases from J, with 12 bases between. Here the CDR3 DNA reads TGCAGTGCTAGAGCCCCGGGCCAGCCCTACAATGAGCAGTTCTTC. Its protein product is CSARAPGQPYNEQFF.

Many counts were recorded for this clonotype. The rearrangement joins TRBV28 to TRBJ2-2, with D perhaps TRBD1 (6 bases). The CDR3 is 14 amino acids. V was pared by 4 bases and J by 4 bases, with 10 bases between. CDR1 is MDHEN and CDR2 is SYDVKM in the germline V gene. This chain's CDR3 is CASSYGGGTGELFF. CDR3 nucleotide sequence: TGTGCCAGCAGTTATGGGGGCGGCACCGGGGAGCTGTTTTTT.

The chain carries TRBV27 and TRBJ1-6; 9 bases line up with TRBD1. The CDR3 runs to 14 residues. V lost 3 bases to trimming and J lost 7 bases; unmatched junction nucleotides: 1. Germline-derived CDR1 and CDR2 are MNHEY and SMNVEV (reference sequence). The CDR3: CASSFGQGNSPLHF. The CDR3 DNA reads TGTGCCAGCAGTTTCGGACAGGGGAATTCACCCCTCCACTTT.

This clonotype was counted many times. The rearrangement links TRBV7-2 to TRBJ2-7; D is ambiguous. This CDR3 region has 13 residues. The V end was cut by 5 bases, the J end by 4 bases, with 12 bases between. Per the germline V gene, CDR1 is SGHTA and CDR2 is FQGNSA. Here the CDR3 reads CASSPQVIYEQYF. In DNA, the CDR3 is TGTGCCAGCAGCCCTCAGGTAATTTACGAGCAGTACTTC. Together with reference TRBV7-2 and TRBJ2-7, the CDR3 gives the full variable domain: GAGVSQSPSNKVTEKGKDVELRCDPISGHTALYWYRQSLGQGLEFLIYFQGNSAPDKSGLPSDRFSAERTGGSVSTLTIQRTQQEDSAVYLCASSPQVIYEQYFGPGTRLTVT.

This clonotype was recorded many times. This sequence joins TRBV7-3 and TRBJ1-1; D is uncertain. V was clipped by 2 bases and J by 10 bases, with 14 bases between them. CDR1 is SGHTA, CDR2 FQGTGA, per germline. CDR3 length: 13 residues. CDR3 DNA sequence: TGTGCCAGCAGCTTAGGGTCCACCGGGGTAGCTTTCTTT. It translates to CASSLGSTGVAFF.

This clonotype occurred once. This clone may be a read error of a much larger clone one base away. This chain joins TRBV9 and TRBJ1-2, with D unclear. V gave up 3 bases and J gave up 4 bases, with 10 bases separating them. In germline, CDR1 is SGDLS, CDR2 YYNGEE. CDR3 length: 13 amino acids. CDR3 sequence: CASSDSNTYGYTF. CDR3 in DNA: TGTGCCAGCAGCGACTCAAATACCTATGGCTACACCTTC. The full variable domain, completed using reference TRBV9 and TRBJ1-2, is DSGVTQTPKHLITATGQRVTLRCSPRSGDLSVYWYQQSLDQGLQFLIQYYNGEERAKGNILERFSAQQFPDLHSELNLSSLELGDSALYFCASSDSNTYGYTFGSGTRLTVV.

This chain uses TRBV5-5 with TRBJ2-7; the D is unclear. V dropped 4 bases and J dropped 3 bases, with 11 bases sitting between them. The germline V gene encodes CDR1 SGHKS and CDR2 YYEKEE (reference sequence). This CDR3 contains 13 residues. The chain's CDR3 is CASSLTSIYEQYF. CDR3 coding DNA: TGTGCCAGCAGCCTTACATCTATCTACGAGCAGTACTTC.

This clonotype has at least ten counts. This rearrangement joins TRBV4-3 to TRBJ2-3; D not certain. Germline assignment: CDR1 LGHNA and CDR2 YSLEER. Trimming pared 3 bases from V and 0 bases from J, leaving 10 bases between. This CDR3 is 15 amino acids long. The CDR3 loop is CASSQVTWSTDTQYF. DNA for the CDR3: TGCGCCAGCAGCCAGGTTACCTGGAGCACAGATACGCAGTATTTT.

The rearrangement uses TRBV7-2 and TRBJ2-4, with no clear D. CDR3 size: 15 residues. Germline V gene lookup returns CDR1 SGHTA and CDR2 FQGNSA. Between the trimmed V and J ends, which lost 5 bases and 1 base, there was a span of 12 bases. The CDR3 region is CASSPHIVAKNIQYF. The CDR3 DNA reads as TGTGCCAGCAGCCCCCATATTGTGGCCAAAAACATTCAGTACTTC. Variable domain in full (rest from reference TRBV7-2 and TRBJ2-4): GAGVSQSPSNKVTEKGKDVELRCDPISGHTALYWYRQSLGQGLEFLIYFQGNSAPDKSGLPSDRFSAERTGGSVSTLTIQRTQQEDSAVYLCASSPHIVAKNIQYFGAGTRLSVL.

Turning to this clonotype: At one of its ends the junction is not consistent with the germline gene, which may arise from a read error. The chain links TRBV25-1 to TRBJ2-7, with D possibly called TRBD1 or TRBD2 (5 bases each). The CDR3 is 13 residues long. The germline CDR1 and CDR2 sequences are MGHDK and SYGVNS. CDR3 bases: TGTGCCAGCAGTTGGGGCGGGTCCTACGGGCAGTACTTC. Protein: CASSWGGSYGQYF.

This clonotype occurred a few times. The chain carries TRBV12-3 or TRBV12-4 and TRBJ1-2; D unresolved. V was pared by 4 bases and J by 8 bases, with 8 bases between. The CDR3 has 11 amino acids. The CDR3 nucleotides read TGTGCCAGCAGTTCCGTTAGGGGCTACACCTTC. It codes for CASSSVRGYTF.

In this sample, this clonotype turned up a few times. The rearrangement joins TRBV20-1 to TRBJ1-1, with 7 bases fitting TRBD1. The V segment lost 2 bases and the J segment 3 bases; nucleotides outside the gene matches: 12. In germline, CDR1 is DFQATT, CDR2 SNEGSKA (reference sequence). The CDR3 consists of 16 residues. CDR3 in DNA: TGCAGTGCTAGACCAGACAGGGAGGAGAGGGACACTGAAGCTTTCTTT. It specifies CSARPDREERDTEAFF.

About this clonotype: This may be a read error, as it is one base from a much larger clone. The V and J genes are TRBV9 and TRBJ2-1, with 7 positions matching TRBD2. The CDR3 is 15 amino acids. From germline, CDR1 is SGDLS and CDR2 YYNGEE. CDR3 in amino acids: CVSSVVAWDYSEQFF. CDR3 bases: TGTGTCAGCAGCGTAGTTGCTTGGGACTACTCTGAGCAGTTCTTC.

This clonotype was seen a few times. V is TRBV3-1 and J is TRBJ2-1; D remains unclear. CDR1 is LGHDT and CDR2 is YNNKEL in the germline V gene (reference sequence). This CDR3 is built from 16 residues. V lost 5 bases and J lost 7, with 21 bases in between. The CDR3 DNA reads TGTGCCAGCAGCGACCTTCGGCAGGCGTTTGGGAATGAGCAGTTCTTC. Protein sequence: CASSDLRQAFGNEQFF.

This clonotype occurred many times. V is TRBV12-3 or TRBV12-4 and J is TRBJ2-3; D may be TRBD1 or TRBD2 (5 bases each). This CDR3 has 15 residues. V lost 6 bases, J lost 0 bases, and 13 bases lay in between. Here the CDR3 reads CASRFNRRSTDTQYF. DNA for the CDR3: TGTGCCAGCAGATTCAACAGGAGGAGCACAGATACGCAGTATTTT.

This clonotype was detected many times. The chain combines TRBV9 with TRBJ2-3, with no clear D. The germline CDR1 and CDR2 sequences are SGDLS and YYNGEE. Trimming removed 2 bases from V and 6 bases from J, with 16 bases in between. The CDR3 sequence is 15 residues long. This CDR3 reads CASSVGHDLADTQYF. The CDR3 DNA reads as TGTGCCAGCAGCGTGGGCCATGATCTTGCGGATACGCAGTATTTT.

This clonotype was seen ten or more times. The chain combines TRBV20-1 with TRBJ2-1; 7 positions agree with TRBD1. The CDR3 is 13 residues long. The germline V gene encodes CDR1 DFQATT and CDR2 SNEGSKA (reference sequence). The V segment lost 3 bases and the J segment 6 bases; nucleotides outside the gene matches: 5. CDR3 DNA: TGCAGTGCTAGGAGACAGGGTACCAATGAGCAGTTCTTC. As protein: CSARRQGTNEQFF.

This sequence joins TRBV7-2 and TRBJ2-5; D is unclear. Trimming left V 1 base short and J 0 bases short, with 15 bases between. The CDR3 loop spans 17 amino acids. The germline V gene encodes CDR1 SGHTA and CDR2 FQGNSA. CDR3 in amino acids: CASSLDPDRLYQETQYF. The CDR3 region has the DNA TGTGCCAGCAGCTTAGACCCGGACCGACTGTACCAAGAGACCCAGTACTTC. The variable domain in full, completed from reference TRBV7-2 and TRBJ2-5, reads GAGVSQSPSNKVTEKGKDVELRCDPISGHTALYWYRQSLGQGLEFLIYFQGNSAPDKSGLPSDRFSAERTGGSVSTLTIQRTQQEDSAVYLCASSLDPDRLYQETQYFGPGTRLLVL.

This clonotype has just a few counts. The chain joins TRBV24-1 to TRBJ2-2, with D perhaps TRBD1 (6 bases). The germline V gene has CDR1 KGHDR and CDR2 SFDVKD. Trimming shortened V by 7 bases and J by 0 bases, and 8 bases separated the two germline ends. This CDR3 spans 14 amino acids. CDR3: CATRGQANTGELFF. CDR3 bases: TGTGCCACCAGGGGACAAGCGAACACCGGGGAGCTGTTTTTT.

Many counts were recorded for this clonotype. The J gene is TRBJ2-2, the V gene TRBV24-1; 9 nucleotides match TRBD1. The CDR3 has 16 amino acids. The V gene's germline CDR1 is KGHDR and CDR2 SFDVKD. Trimming at V came to 4 bases and at J to 5 bases, leaving 7 bases not matched to a gene. Written as DNA, the CDR3 is TGTGCCACCAGTGAACCCGGGACAGGGCTTACCGGGGAGCTGTTTTTT. It encodes CATSEPGTGLTGELFF.